Presented here are 21 T cell receptor beta chains from one specimen sequenced in a study of T cell repertoires in cytomegalovirus infection. Their recognized antigens are unknown. TCRdb itself ran the reads through MiXCR, one entry per CDR3 protein. Counted here are roughly 730,000 distinct CDR3 sequences, around 32% occurring once; the ten biggest clones make up 15% to 20%. The sequencing here drew on cultured PBMCs, taken from culture after CMV antigen stimulation. These TCRs come from a human donor in good health (CMV status not recorded). Some clones in this sample may be carry-over from other donors' samples.

This clonotype was seen at least ten times. The V and J genes are TRBV7-2 and TRBJ2-3, with 8 nucleotides matching TRBD2. The germline CDR1 and CDR2 sequences are SGHTA and FQGNSA. V lost 2 bases and J lost 4; bases outside the gene matches: 11. The CDR3 spans 17 residues. CDR3 nucleotides: TGTGCCAGCAGCTTACCCCCCGGGAGGGCCCGTCCAGATACGCAGTATTTT. Translation: CASSLPPGRARPDTQYF.

This clonotype was observed a few times. V usage is TRBV6-2 or TRBV6-3 and J usage is TRBJ2-1, with D tentatively TRBD2 (6 bases). The CDR3 has 13 amino acids. CDR1 is MNHEY and CDR2 is SVGEGT in the germline V gene. Trimming stripped 1 base from V and 6 bases from J, with 7 bases between. CDR3 region: CASSYLTSNEQFF. In DNA form, the CDR3 reads TGTGCCAGCAGTTACTTGACTAGCAATGAGCAGTTCTTC.

This clonotype has at least ten counts. The chain recombines TRBV7-9 with TRBJ2-1, with D perhaps TRBD1 or TRBD2 (6 bases each). CDR1 SEHNR and CDR2 FQNEAQ come from the germline V gene (reference sequence). The germline V and J ends were trimmed by 5 bases and 10 bases, with 15 bases remaining between them. The CDR3 is 13 residues long. The CDR3 is CASSQEGGREQFF. CDR3 in DNA: TGTGCCAGCAGCCAGGAGGGGGGTCGGGAGCAGTTCTTC.

The rearrangement joins TRBV7-6 to TRBJ1-6; D not certain. V lost 6 bases to trimming and J lost 8 bases, with 14 bases between them. Germline V gene lookup returns CDR1 SGHVS and CDR2 FNYEAQ. CDR3 size: 14 residues. This CDR3 is CASSPTLADSPLHF. CDR3 sequence (DNA): TGTGCCAGCAGTCCCACTTTGGCGGATTCACCCCTCCACTTT.

This clonotype appeared many times. This chain connects TRBV18 to TRBJ1-4, with D unresolved. Germline values: CDR1 KGHSH, CDR2 LQKENI. The CDR3 spans 13 residues. Trimming pared 0 bases from V and 5 bases from J, leaving 4 bases between. The CDR3 nucleotides are TGTGCCAGCTCACCACCGGGGAATGAAAAACTGTTTTTT. This codes for CASSPPGNEKLFF.

This sequence joins TRBV7-2 and TRBJ2-5; 9 nucleotides align to TRBD1. The CDR3 sequence is 16 residues long. V was clipped by 5 bases and J by 1 base; unmatched bases: 8. Germline V gene lookup returns CDR1 SGHTA and CDR2 FQGNSA. The CDR3: CASSAPTGGSQETQYF. As DNA, the CDR3 is TGTGCCAGCAGCGCCCCGACAGGGGGGAGCCAAGAGACCCAGTACTTC.

The chain links TRBV10-3 to TRBJ2-7, with a possible D match to TRBD2 (5 bases). Trimming cost V 4 bases and J 4 bases, with 14 bases left between them. This CDR3 has 14 residues. Germline V gene sequence: CDR1 ENHRY, CDR2 SYGVKD. CDR3 DNA: TGTGCCATCAGTGCTCCGGTACGAGGGTACGAGCAGTACTTC. It is translated as CAISAPVRGYEQYF.

This clonotype was counted between two and nine times. The rearrangement links TRBV6-1 to TRBJ2-4; 10 nucleotides align to TRBD1. Germline lookup yields CDR1 MNHNS and CDR2 SASEGT. V lost 8 bases to trimming and J lost 8 bases; unmatched junction nucleotides: 3. This CDR3 comprises 12 residues. The CDR3 here is CASRDRGDIQYF. In DNA form, the CDR3 reads TGTGCCAGCCGGGACAGGGGTGACATTCAGTACTTC.

The chain carries TRBV27 and TRBJ2-3; tentative D call: TRBD2 (5 bases). The CDR3 is made up of 17 amino acids. V shed 0 bases and J shed 2 bases, with 15 bases lying between them. Looked up from germline, CDR1 is MNHEY and CDR2 is SMNVEV (reference sequence). CDR3 coding DNA: TGTGCCAGCAGTTTATCGATAACGGGGAGCACCACAGATACGCAGTATTTT. Translated, it gives CASSLSITGSTTDTQYF.

A word on this clonotype: This clone may be a read error of a much larger clone one base away. Since no conserved phenylalanine or tryptophan closes the CDR3, a read error is the likely cause. This chain joins TRBV7-2 and TRBJ2-1; unclear D gene. This CDR3 is built from 15 residues. The V end lost 5 bases, the J end lost 8 bases, and 19 bases lay between the germline ends. Germline-derived CDR1 and CDR2 are SGHTA and FQGNSA. CDR3 region: CASSPRGRGFDEQFL. CDR3 in DNA: TGTGCCAGCAGCCCCCGTGGACGAGGATTTGATGAGCAGTTCCTC.

This clonotype has at least ten counts. This chain uses TRBV7-2 with TRBJ1-1, with D hard to call. CDR3 size: 15 residues. Trimming shortened V by 3 bases and J by 0 bases, and 11 bases separated the two germline ends. Germline V gene sequence: CDR1 SGHTA, CDR2 FQGNSA. The CDR3 DNA sequence: TGTGCCAGCAGCTTTGGTGCCTACTTGAACACTGAAGCTTTCTTT. Its translation is CASSFGAYLNTEAFF.

This clonotype was observed a few times. This chain joins TRBV5-5 and TRBJ1-6; no definite D call. This CDR3 spans 15 amino acids. Germline assignment: CDR1 SGHKS and CDR2 YYEKEE (reference sequence). Trimming stripped 5 bases from V and 1 base from J, with 10 bases between. The chain's CDR3 is CASSPPDSYNSPLHF. In DNA form, the CDR3 reads TGTGCCAGCAGTCCCCCGGATTCCTATAATTCACCCCTCCACTTT.

In its sample, this clonotype was seen a few times. The chain is built from TRBV7-2 and TRBJ1-2; TRBD1 might be the D (6 bases). The length of the CDR3 is 13 residues. The germline V gene has CDR1 SGHTA and CDR2 FQGNSA. Trimming shortened V by 3 bases and J by 3 bases, and 8 bases separated the two germline ends. CDR3 sequence (DNA): TGTGCCAGCAGCTTCTCAGGGGACTATGGCTACACCTTC. Translating gives CASSFSGDYGYTF.

The chain joins TRBV2 to TRBJ2-5; the D gene is possibly TRBD1 (6 bases). In germline, CDR1 is SNHLY, CDR2 FYNNEI. CDR3 length: 13 amino acids. Trimming left V 7 bases short and J 3 bases short, with 12 bases between. The CDR3 bases are TGTGCCAGCAAGTCGGACAGTAAAGAGACCCAGTACTTC. This translates into CASKSDSKETQYF.

The chain has TRBV7-2 and TRBJ2-1, with TRBD2 matching 8 bases. V gave up 6 bases and J gave up 0 bases; unmatched junction bases: 4. The CDR3 spans 15 residues. Germline assignment: CDR1 SGHTA and CDR2 FQGNSA. The CDR3 nucleotides are TGTGCCAGCAGTCCGGGGGGGGGCTCCTACAATGAGCAGTTCTTC. Translating gives CASSPGGGSYNEQFF. The full variable domain, rest sourced from reference TRBV7-2 and TRBJ2-1, is GAGVSQSPSNKVTEKGKDVELRCDPISGHTALYWYRQSLGQGLEFLIYFQGNSAPDKSGLPSDRFSAERTGGSVSTLTIQRTQQEDSAVYLCASSPGGGSYNEQFFGPGTRLTVL.

The chain carries TRBV7-2 and TRBJ2-1; 8 bases line up with TRBD2. The CDR3 covers 15 residues. Germline CDR1 is SGHTA and CDR2 is FQGNSA. Germline trimming cut 6 bases from V and 5 bases from J; bases unmatched to any gene: 9. CDR3 in amino acids: CASRRAAGGDNEQFF. DNA for the CDR3: TGTGCCAGCAGACGCGCTGCGGGGGGTGACAATGAGCAGTTCTTC.

This clonotype has a handful of counts. V and J are TRBV7-9 and TRBJ1-2; 7 bases agree with TRBD1. V lost 5 bases and J lost 6; bases outside the gene matches: 6. Germline-derived CDR1 and CDR2 are SEHNR and FQNEAQ (reference sequence). The CDR3 runs to 13 residues. The CDR3 here is CASSVLTGHGYTF. CDR3 in DNA: TGTGCCAGCAGCGTCCTGACAGGGCATGGCTACACCTTC.

This clonotype was detected many times. The chain uses TRBV7-2 and TRBJ2-7, with 10 positions matching TRBD2. V was pared by 2 bases and J by 0 bases, with 7 bases of the junction left unmatched. The CDR3 spans 17 residues. Germline CDR1 is SGHTA and CDR2 is FQGNSA. The CDR3, as DNA: TGTGCCAGCAGCTTAAAACTAGCGGGGACTTTCTCCTACGAGCAGTACTTC. Residues: CASSLKLAGTFSYEQYF. Full variable domain (remainder filled in from reference TRBV7-2 and TRBJ2-7): GAGVSQSPSNKVTEKGKDVELRCDPISGHTALYWYRQSLGQGLEFLIYFQGNSAPDKSGLPSDRFSAERTGGSVSTLTIQRTQQEDSAVYLCASSLKLAGTFSYEQYFGPGTRLTVT.

The chain couples TRBV6-1 to TRBJ2-2, with D unresolved. V lost 7 bases to trimming and J lost 2 bases, with 8 bases between them. The germline gives CDR1 MNHNS, CDR2 SASEGT. The CDR3 has 13 residues. The CDR3 DNA reads TGTGCCAGCAATCAGGACAACACCGGGGAGCTGTTTTTT. It yields the protein CASNQDNTGELFF.

This clonotype occurred a few times. V usage is TRBV7-6 and J usage is TRBJ1-5, with D possibly matching TRBD1 (5 bases). V was trimmed by 5 bases and J by 0 bases, leaving 14 bases between them. This CDR3 has 16 amino acids. Germline values: CDR1 SGHVS, CDR2 FNYEAQ. CDR3 sequence reads: CASSVGGGGSNQPQHF. The CDR3 nucleotides are TGTGCCAGCAGCGTCGGGGGGGGGGGTAGCAATCAGCCCCAGCATTTT.

The V call is TRBV5-1, the J call TRBJ1-1; D unresolved. The V end was cut by 4 bases, the J end by 7 bases, with 14 bases between. CDR1 is SGHRS, CDR2 YFSETQ, per germline. This CDR3 is built from 13 residues. The chain's CDR3 is CASSAESAVEAFF. CDR3 DNA sequence: TGCGCCAGCAGCGCTGAGTCAGCCGTTGAAGCTTTCTTT.